This T cell receptor (beta chain) was recovered during a study of blood T cell repertoires in COVID-19. About the study: Samples came from the United States, Italy and Spain, spanning acute and convalescent COVID-19. In each case, the material was cDNA or gDNA derived from T cells, B-cell-depleted T cells, or PBMCs.

Authors' processing steps: Nucleated cell counts were estimated from reference gene primer amplification. Clones were sequenced by immunoSEQ multiplex PCR, and TCRdb holds only the in-frame ones, with some missing. For V, J and clone size, that table is used; D and trimming come from the DNA. The sample comprises roughly 50,000 clones, about 85% of which are singletons, and 2% to 3% rests with the top ten. Germline V gene sequence: CDR1 SGHTA, CDR2 FQGTGA. The CDR3 covers 16 residues. Between the trimmed V and J ends, which lost 4 bases and 1 base, there was a span of 14 bases. Sequenced input: peripheral blood. This receptor was taken from a man over 45 with acute or convalescent COVID-19. The V and J genes are TRBV7-3 and TRBJ2-4; D might be TRBD2 (5 bases). For the CDR3, the DNA is TGTGCCAGCAGCTCGGAAGTCCGGAGGGCCAAAAACATTCAGTACTTC. Protein: CASSSEVRRAKNIQYF.